These 30 T cell receptor beta chains came from one sample sequenced in a study of T-cell memory formation after mild COVID-19. TCRdb analysed the 5' RACE reads with MiXCR anew, one entry per CDR3 protein. The sample contains about 150,000 distinct CDR3 sequences, 10% to 15% of which appear only once. Sequences were obtained from PBMCs or a T cell subset sorted from them (not recorded which). The receptors were sampled from a young man who had mild COVID-19 (a few samples of this study predate the infection). Cell type and time point are not known.

This clonotype has ten or more counts. This sequence joins TRBV5-1 and TRBJ1-1; TRBD1 might be the D (5 bases). Trimming took 1 base from V and 6 from J, leaving 10 bases between them. Per germline, CDR1 SGHRS and CDR2 YFSETQ. The CDR3 is 13 amino acids. This chain's CDR3 is CASSLSLGAEAFF. CDR3 DNA sequence: TGCGCCAGCAGCTTGTCCCTGGGGGCTGAAGCTTTCTTT.

The J gene is TRBJ2-3, the V gene TRBV4-3, with 10 positions matching TRBD1. The CDR3 covers 15 residues. The ends lost 2 bases at V and 4 bases at J; junction bases unmatched: 3. Looked up from germline, CDR1 is LGHNA and CDR2 is YSLEER. This CDR3 reads CASSQRQGASDTQYF. Here the CDR3 DNA reads TGCGCCAGCAGCCAAAGACAGGGGGCTTCAGATACGCAGTATTTT.

This chain links TRBV7-2 with TRBJ1-2; maybe TRBD1 (5 bases). V was clipped by 4 bases and J by 3 bases, with 12 bases between them. CDR3 size: 14 residues. From germline, CDR1 is SGHTA and CDR2 FQGNSA. CDR3 amino acids: CASSSGYEDYGYTF. CDR3 DNA: TGTGCCAGCAGCTCAGGGTACGAGGACTATGGCTACACCTTC.

This clonotype was observed a few times. The chain combines TRBV28 with TRBJ2-2, with D possibly being TRBD1 (5 bases). Germline V gives CDR1 MDHEN, CDR2 SYDVKM. The CDR3 loop spans 14 amino acids. Between the trimmed V and J ends, which lost 7 bases and 7 bases, there was a span of 16 bases. The chain's CDR3 is CASTKGQAGGELFF. The CDR3 DNA reads as TGTGCCAGCACCAAGGGGCAGGCCGGCGGGGAGCTGTTTTTT.

The chain combines TRBV9 with TRBJ1-3, with D hard to call. CDR1 SGDLS and CDR2 YYNGEE come from the germline V gene. The CDR3 is 15 amino acids. Trimming left V 0 bases short and J 0 bases short, with 7 bases between. The CDR3 spells CASSVGGISGNTIYF. DNA of the CDR3: TGTGCCAGCAGCGTAGGGGGAATCTCTGGAAACACCATATATTTT.

This clonotype was found a few times. The V gene is TRBV20-1, the J gene TRBJ1-4; the D is unclear. V was cut by 6 bases and J by 8 bases, with 19 bases left in between. Germline values: CDR1 DFQATT, CDR2 SNEGSKA (reference sequence). The CDR3 runs to 14 residues. The chain's CDR3 is CSALDRAGREKLFF. As DNA, the CDR3 is TGCAGTGCGCTGGATCGGGCAGGACGCGAAAAACTGTTTTTT.

This clonotype showed up just a few times. J is TRBJ1-1 and V is TRBV1. TRBV1 represents a pseudogene. The CDR3 totals 17 residues. The chain's CDR3 is CTSSQDLSARMNTEAFF. The CDR3 nucleotides read TGCACCAGCAGCCAAGATCTCTCGGCCAGGATGAACACTGAAGCTTTCTTT.

This clonotype was seen only a few times. The chain recombines TRBV3-1 with TRBJ1-6, with TRBD1 identical over 7 bases. CDR1 LGHDT and CDR2 YNNKEL come from the germline V gene (reference sequence). V shed 0 bases, J shed 10 bases, and the junction held 6 bases outside the gene matches. There are 15 residues in the CDR3. This chain's CDR3 is CASSQDWAGGSPLHF. Here the CDR3 DNA reads TGTGCCAGCAGCCAAGATTGGGCAGGGGGGTCACCCCTCCACTTT.

The table lists this clonotype with a few counts. The chain links TRBV5-1 to TRBJ1-1; possibly TRBD1 for D (6 bases). The ends were cut back, 3 bases at V and 4 bases at J, with 16 bases in the middle. The germline V gene has CDR1 SGHRS and CDR2 YFSETQ. CDR3 length: 15 amino acids. The CDR3: CASSSLVGASTEAFF. The DNA for the CDR3 is TGCGCCAGCAGCTCACTAGTGGGGGCAAGCACTGAAGCTTTCTTT.

This clonotype was found many times. The J gene is TRBJ2-3, the V gene TRBV5-1; D is unresolved. The CDR3 sequence is 11 residues long. Deletions cut 5 bases from V and 5 bases from J, with 6 bases between. Looked up from germline, CDR1 is SGHRS and CDR2 is YFSETQ. The CDR3 DNA sequence: TGCGCCAGCAGTGCCGGAGATACGCAGTATTTT. It translates to CASSAGDTQYF. Supplemented by reference TRBV5-1 and TRBJ2-3, the full variable domain reads KAGVTQTPRYLIKTRGQQVTLSCSPISGHRSVSWYQQTPGQGLQFLFEYFSETQRNKGNFPGRFSGRQFSNSRSEMNVSTLELGDSALYLCASSAGDTQYFGPGTRLTVL.

The rearrangement links TRBV7-2 to TRBJ1-1, with 9 positions matching TRBD1. The CDR3 is 15 residues long. The V gene end was trimmed by 4 bases and the J gene end by 2 bases; junction bases not matched to a gene: 5. Germline CDR1 SGHTA, CDR2 FQGNSA. The CDR3 bases are TGTGCCAGCAGCTCAGGACAGGGGCAAAACACTGAAGCTTTCTTT. Its translation: CASSSGQGQNTEAFF.

The rearrangement uses TRBV7-2 and TRBJ2-4; 7 bases map to TRBD1. The germline CDR1 and CDR2 sequences are SGHTA and FQGNSA. V was pared by 5 bases and J by 8 bases, with 6 bases of the junction left unmatched. CDR3 length equals 13 residues. In DNA, the CDR3 is TGTGCCAGCAGCGTAGACAGGGAAGACATTCAGTACTTC. Encoded protein: CASSVDREDIQYF. The whole variable domain, filled in from reference TRBV7-2 and TRBJ2-4, reads GAGVSQSPSNKVTEKGKDVELRCDPISGHTALYWYRQSLGQGLEFLIYFQGNSAPDKSGLPSDRFSAERTGGSVSTLTIQRTQQEDSAVYLCASSVDREDIQYFGAGTRLSVL.

V usage is TRBV12-3 or TRBV12-4 and J usage is TRBJ2-4; 8 bases agree with TRBD2. The V segment lost 4 bases and the J segment 6 bases; nucleotides outside the gene matches: 8. CDR3 size: 15 residues. CDR3 region: CASSSNSGGGNIQYF. Here the CDR3 DNA reads TGTGCCAGCAGTTCCAATTCGGGGGGGGGAAACATTCAGTACTTC.

V gene TRBV7-8 combines with J gene TRBJ2-2; maybe TRBD1 (5 bases). The CDR3 length is 15 residues. Per the germline V gene, CDR1 is SGHVS and CDR2 is FQNEAQ. V dropped 5 bases and J dropped 7 bases, with 17 bases sitting between them. The CDR3 region has the DNA TGTGCCAGCAGCCTACCTGCAGGGTATGGCGGGGAGCTGTTTTTT. Its translation: CASSLPAGYGGELFF.

The chain links TRBV7-9 to TRBJ2-4, with a possible D match to TRBD1 (5 bases). Trimming took off 6 bases at V and 9 bases at J, with 12 bases between the two ends. Germline V gives CDR1 SEHNR, CDR2 FQNEAQ (reference sequence). The CDR3 is 12 residues long. This chain's CDR3 is CASSSGYGIQYF. The CDR3 DNA is TGTGCCAGCAGTTCAGGGTACGGCATTCAGTACTTC. The whole variable domain, remainder taken from reference TRBV7-9 and TRBJ2-4, is DTGVSQNPRHKITKRGQNVTFRCDPISEHNRLYWYRQTLGQGPEFLTYFQNEAQLEKSRLLSDRFSAERPKGSFSTLEIQRTEQGDSAMYLCASSSGYGIQYFGAGTRLSVL.

The chain has TRBV7-9 and TRBJ1-1; D not certain. CDR3 size: 12 residues. The V end lost 6 bases, the J end lost 1 base, and 6 bases lay between the germline ends. Germline values: CDR1 SEHNR, CDR2 FQNEAQ (reference sequence). The CDR3 nucleotides read TGTGCCAGCAGACTCAGGAACACTGAAGCTTTCTTT. It encodes CASRLRNTEAFF.

This clonotype has more than one count but fewer than ten. The gene calls are TRBV7-2 and TRBJ1-2; D possibly corresponds to TRBD1 (5 bases). Trimming removed 7 bases from V and 9 bases from J, with 18 bases in between. The CDR3 extends over 13 amino acids. CDR1 is SGHTA, CDR2 FQGNSA, per germline. For the CDR3, the DNA is TGTGCCAGCACCCCCGGGACCCGAATTAGCTACACCTTC. This codes for CASTPGTRISYTF.

This sequence joins TRBV5-1 and TRBJ1-2, with unresolved D. Germline V gives CDR1 SGHRS, CDR2 YFSETQ. The CDR3 is 16 amino acids. The V end lost 3 bases, the J end lost 2 bases, and 17 bases lay between the germline ends. In DNA, the CDR3 is TGCGCCAGCAGCTCGACGCTCCTCGGTAGGAACTATGGCTACACCTTC. This codes for CASSSTLLGRNYGYTF.

This clonotype has just a few counts. The chain couples TRBV29-1 to TRBJ1-5; D is undetermined. V lost 4 bases and J lost 4, with 11 bases in between. Germline V lookup: CDR1 SQVTM, CDR2 ANQGSEA. The CDR3 runs 13 residues. The CDR3 loop reads CSVGSQANQPQHF. The DNA for the CDR3 is TGCAGCGTTGGGTCCCAGGCGAATCAGCCCCAGCATTTT.

This clonotype was seen at least ten times. This chain joins TRBV7-6 and TRBJ1-5; D may be TRBD1 (5 bases). With 4 bases removed from V and 5 bases from J, the gap between germline ends came to 9 bases. This CDR3 has 13 residues. Germline V CDR1 and CDR2: SGHVS, FNYEAQ. The CDR3 DNA is TGTGCCAGCAGCTCAGGGTACTATCAGCCCCAGCATTTT. Its translation: CASSSGYYQPQHF.

This clonotype has more than one count but fewer than ten. The chain combines TRBV20-1 with TRBJ1-1; perhaps TRBD1 as D (5 bases). In germline, CDR1 is DFQATT, CDR2 SNEGSKA (reference sequence). The CDR3 contains 13 residues. Trimming pared 3 bases from V and 1 base from J, leaving 9 bases between. The CDR3 nucleotides read TGCAGTGCTAGTAGACAGTGGAACACTGAAGCTTTCTTT. This encodes CSASRQWNTEAFF.

This chain connects TRBV5-6 to TRBJ2-3, with D possibly TRBD1 on 6 matching bases. The CDR3 runs to 17 residues. Germline assignment: CDR1 SGHDT and CDR2 YYEEEE. V was clipped by 4 bases and J by 1 base, with 19 bases between them. The CDR3 DNA reads TGTGCCAGCAGCACCGGACAGACCTACAGTGGCACAGATACGCAGTATTTT. Protein product: CASSTGQTYSGTDTQYF.

This clonotype was seen repeatedly, ten times or more. The chain has TRBV5-1 and TRBJ2-3, with 10 bases identical to TRBD2. The junction had 5 bases not matched to a gene; V was cut back by 0 bases and J by 7 bases. The V gene's germline CDR1 is SGHRS and CDR2 YFSETQ. There are 15 residues in the CDR3. The CDR3 region has the DNA TGCGCCAGCAGCTTGGAAGCGGGGGGGCCGAATACGCAGTATTTT. This sequence encodes CASSLEAGGPNTQYF.

There are many counts of this clonotype. The chain employs TRBV12-3 or TRBV12-4 and TRBJ2-2; 8 nucleotides agree with TRBD1. V dropped 7 bases and J dropped 6; count of bases not matched to a gene: 7. This CDR3 spans 14 amino acids. DNA of the CDR3: TGTGCCAGCACCTGGACAGGGCGGCCCGGGGAGCTGTTTTTT. It specifies CASTWTGRPGELFF.

This clonotype was detected only a few times. The rearrangement links TRBV5-1 to TRBJ2-3; D is ambiguous. Germline V gene lookup returns CDR1 SGHRS and CDR2 YFSETQ. CDR3 length equals 15 residues. V gave up 2 bases and J gave up 2 bases, with 12 bases separating them. The CDR3 region is CASSFLGKSTDTQYF. In DNA, the CDR3 is TGCGCCAGCAGCTTCCTAGGGAAGTCCACAGATACGCAGTATTTT.

This clonotype was seen a few times. The gene calls are TRBV5-1 and TRBJ1-1; 10 bases align to TRBD1. Per germline, CDR1 SGHRS and CDR2 YFSETQ. V lost 3 bases, J lost 3 bases, and 8 bases stayed unmatched. The CDR3 consists of 16 residues. The CDR3 loop reads CASSWGTGVVYTEAFF. The CDR3 coding sequence is TGCGCCAGCAGCTGGGGGACAGGGGTGGTGTACACTGAAGCTTTCTTT. Combining the CDR3 with reference TRBV5-1 and TRBJ1-1 gives the whole variable domain KAGVTQTPRYLIKTRGQQVTLSCSPISGHRSVSWYQQTPGQGLQFLFEYFSETQRNKGNFPGRFSGRQFSNSRSEMNVSTLELGDSALYLCASSWGTGVVYTEAFFGQGTRLTVV.

The rearrangement uses TRBV11-1 and TRBJ2-1, with 8 positions matching TRBD2. The germline gives CDR1 SGHAT, CDR2 FQDESV (reference sequence). V shed 0 bases, J shed 0 bases, and the junction held 4 bases outside the gene matches. This CDR3 is 17 amino acids long. CDR3 bases: TGTGCCAGCAGCTTAGCGCTAAGCGGGAGCTCCTACAATGAGCAGTTCTTC. Its protein product is CASSLALSGSSYNEQFF.

Turning to this clonotype: Relative to the germline gene, one junction end is altered; a read error may explain this. The V call is TRBV29-1, the J call TRBJ1-5; TRBD1 agrees at 10 bases. This CDR3 is 13 amino acids long. CDR1 and CDR2 (germline): SQVTM, ANQGSEA. The DNA for the CDR3 is TGCAGCGTGGGGGACAGGGGCCATCAGGCCCAGCATTTT. Protein: CSVGDRGHQAQHF.

V is TRBV28 and J is TRBJ1-3; D unclear. The germline CDR1 and CDR2 sequences are MDHEN and SYDVKM. The CDR3 consists of 11 residues. Trimming took 11 bases from V and 4 from J, leaving 9 bases between them. Here the CDR3 reads CAGLGGNTIYF. The CDR3, as DNA: TGTGCCGGATTGGGCGGAAACACCATATATTTT.

The chain links TRBV3-1 to TRBJ2-5; D is unclear. Germline values: CDR1 LGHDT, CDR2 YNNKEL (reference sequence). Deletions cut 1 base from V and 5 bases from J, with 14 bases between. CDR3 length: 15 amino acids. Here the CDR3 reads CASSQGPSESETQYF. The CDR3 nucleotides are TGTGCCAGCAGCCAAGGACCGAGCGAATCCGAGACCCAGTACTTC.